This T cell receptor beta chain emerged from a study of CD8+ T cells in alopecia areata. Sequencing used cDNA as its template, made by extracting RNA and reverse transcribing it. Profiling relied on immunoSEQ multiplex PCR, and the TCRdb table lists in-frame clones only, not all of them. The sample lists around 190,000 clones, approximately 60% occurring once. The CDR3 covers 12 residues. The germline V gene encodes CDR1 SQVTM and CDR2 ANQGSEA. V gave up 4 bases and J gave up 0 bases, with 7 bases separating them. Worth noting for this clone: Other DNA sequences in the sample encode the same CDR3.

The sample consisted of CD8+ T cells sorted from blood. The TCR originated in a human donor in good health. The rearrangement uses TRBV29-1 and TRBJ2-7; D gene unclear. CDR3 sequence: CSVGGSSYEQYF. The CDR3 bases are TGCAGCGTTGGCGGCAGCTCCTACGAGCAGTACTTC.